This record looks at one TCR beta chain sequence and its context. Which antigen it targets is not known. Within one base of it there is no much larger clone, and no base qualities were kept. The CDR3 starts with the cysteine, ends with the phenylalanine, and has 15 residues. Here the CDR3 DNA is all that survives: 45 bases in frame from base 1. Trimming removed 6 bases from V and 3 bases from J, leaving 17 bases between the germline ends. CDR1 and CDR2 (KGHSH, LQKENI) derive from the germline V gene. The source of the sample is a study of cytomegalovirus exposure and HLA in healthy donors (dated by TCRdb to the late 2010s). For the wider study: In an earlier analysis of 450 to 750 of the donors, 276 Gb of sequence data and approximately 120 million unique TCR beta sequences from some 170 million T cells were reported. Roughly 300 gigabases of sequencing data and around 87 million unique TCR sequences were included in an early release covering 550 to 800 HLA-typed donors. Of the roughly 400 genotyped donors, over 65% fell in the genetic ancestry cluster associated with self-reported Caucasian donors. The aim of the study was to test whether cataloging public T cell receptors could identify signatures of past pathogen exposure. The study profiled the T cell repertoires of around 700 subjects by immunosequencing and related them to cytomegalovirus serostatus. Besides the first cohort of 666 subjects, a separate validation cohort made up of around 120 different subjects was used. The study combined high-throughput TCR immunosequencing, statistical association of individual TCRs with disease status, and machine learning to predict cytomegalovirus infection status. To study patterns of TCR occurrence, a later analysis re-analyzed previously published TCR beta repertoires from just over 650 donors and added high-resolution HLA genotyping. Rather than drawing on any new phenotypic data, the later analysis identified candidate immune exposures from TCR beta sequences and the way those sequences occurred across donors. An earlier analysis of 587 of the donors applied high-throughput TCR beta sequencing to assess whether each TCR beta V gene segment acted as functional or pseudogenic. Donor age, sex, ethnicity and CMV serostatus were compiled together with the repertoire data. Genome-wide SNP genotypes for about 60% of the roughly 700 donors were used in a later genetic analysis, which treated that subset as a discovery cohort. All discovery cohort repertoires had been generated using a single sequencing platform. HLA typing covered class I and class II loci at four-digit resolution. The number of donors typed differed by locus, with 629-630 for A, B, C, DRB1 and DQB1, approximately 500 for DQA1, 606 for DPA1, and around 460 for DPB1. Roughly 5 DR-DQ haplotypes were treated as single units for association and clustering because of strong linkage in the cohort. On average, around 200,000 unique TCR beta nucleotide sequences were sequenced per donor among 398 genotyped donors of the cohort, with roughly 18% of those sequences being non-productive.

Library construction relied on the immunoSEQ multiplex PCR assay. A mixture of 60 forward primers for TCR Vbeta segments and 13 reverse primers for TCR Jbeta segments was used in the multiplex PCR. A multiplex PCR assay on genomic DNA amplified the CDR3 region of rearranged TCR beta genes. The Illumina HiSeq System was used to sequence the amplified TCR beta libraries as 87-base-pair reads. In the authors' own workflow: Across the 670 or so repertoires, a later analysis counted tens of millions of unique TCR beta chains, approximately 10 million of which were shared by at least two donors. To remove PCR and sequencing errors, raw reads were error-corrected and collapsed into unique sequences using a nearest-neighbor algorithm that merged closely related sequences. Alignment of CDR3 sequences to IMGT reference sequences was used to assign V, D and J gene segments. For a sequence to be retained, a match of at least six nucleotides to both a V gene segment and a J gene segment was required. A rearrangement counted as productive if the CDR3 had no stop codons and remained in frame with V and J, and every other rearrangement counted as non-productive. CDR3 was defined according to IMGT convention as the region running from the second conserved V-encoded cysteine to the conserved J-encoded phenylalanine. The earlier analysis of about 620 of the donors excluded sequences that lacked an unambiguous match to a single V gene segment. In an earlier analysis of 587 of the donors, V segments were called functional above 56.7% productive rearrangements and were called segregating when the between-donor standard deviation exceeded 5%. A statistical classification framework was developed to diagnose cytomegalovirus status using the catalog of TCR beta chain sequences. A later analysis assigned V and J genes by comparing TCR nucleotide sequences with IMGT/GENE-DB human TR gene sequences. The TCRdist pipeline was used in a later analysis to assign CDR3 sequences and most-parsimonious VDJ recombination scenarios. In a later analysis, each TCR beta chain was defined by its CDR3 amino acid sequence together with its V-gene family, and reads without a unique V-gene family were excluded. As a way to deal with suspected cross-contamination and a sequencing artifact, a later analysis dropped approximately 570 nucleotide sequences that were highly shared and had low generation probability. A later analysis calculated a clonal expansion index for each public chain from normalized within-repertoire ranks of inferred template counts. In a later analysis, generation probabilities were computed with a VDJ recombination model fitted to out-of-frame rearrangements, and the resulting probabilities were checked against IGoR. Hypergeometric tests were used in a later analysis to score TCR-TCR, TCR-HLA and TCR-CMV co-occurrence, with a repertoire-size bias correction applied to the TCR pairs. To estimate false discovery rates, a later analysis permuted the HLA or CMV assignments 20 times. In a later analysis, co-occurring TCRs were grouped using DBSCAN, with TCRdist sequence similarity added in when clustering inside HLA-allele-positive subsets. For co-occurrence clustering, repertoires with fewer than 30,000 or more than 120,000 public chains were excluded, along with 4 to 6 repertoires with anomalous nucleotide sharing. The immuneACCESS repertoire file appears here via TCRdb, limited to in-frame rearrangements. These files lack a portion of the clones; in checked studies, under half of the deficit traces to unresolved V genes, and the cause of the others is not known. V and J calls and clone size are as listed in that table; D and trimming were resolved from the DNA. The sample table holds 79,000 or so clones, of which 79% were seen once. The ten largest clonotypes hold less than 25% of the sample.

Summary of the overall study and its limitations: A further reported finding was that TCR beta sequences accurately predicted the HLA-A and HLA-B alleles for most subjects in the first cohort. Sequencing depth was assumed to be roughly uniform across donors in the presence/absence analyses, though that assumption may not hold. In vitro tests confirmed that a few of the cytomegalovirus-associated TCR beta chains recognize cytomegalovirus antigens. Some IMGT-functional V segments, including TRBV6-2 and TRBV6-3, could not be told apart with the 87-base-pair reads, so those segments were excluded. Because HLA typing was unavailable for some donors at each locus, only the typed subset was used in association tests. Specific HLA alleles were associated with around 18,000 TCR beta sequences at a false discovery rate of 0.05 in a later analysis. The study listed 170 or so TCR beta chains as associated with cytomegalovirus. The cohort was sequenced for TCR beta chains only, and without alpha or paired-chain data the features that could be detected were limited. A later analysis found that most CMV-associated TCR beta chains appeared HLA-restricted, with HLA associations seemingly driven largely by CMV exposure. Cytomegalovirus status was reported to be diagnosed by the classifier with high specificity and sensitivity in both the original and validation cohorts. Roughly 15 rarely observed V segments, including chromosome 9 orphons, were excluded from the earlier analysis of just under 600 of the donors because counts were too low. A later genetic analysis reported fewer N-insertions in productive TCRs among donors in an Asian-associated ancestry cluster than the roughly 650-donor mean. A later analysis reported that several top co-occurrence clusters appeared linked to parvovirus B19, influenza, CMV and Epstein-Barr virus. CMV serostatus was the only immune exposure information available for the cohort. When HLA alleles, especially DR and DQ, strongly co-occurred, TCR associations were difficult to assign to individual alleles. The sequencing pipeline was judged likely to have produced a cluster of highly shared sequence variants as a technical artifact. In a later analysis, HLA-associated TCR beta chains were found to be more clonally expanded and to have lower generation probabilities than equally common non-associated chains. According to the authors, the approach could potentially be generalized to other disease states and immunological phenotypes. Linkage disequilibrium might explain the correlated functional status among segregating V segments, but an unknown experimental factor could not be ruled out. An association between a missense DCLRE1C variant and V-gene and J-gene trimming of TCR beta chains was found in a later genetic analysis and replicated in an independent cohort. An earlier analysis of 450 to 750 of the donors showed that most TCR beta V segments appeared in productive rearrangements either about 87% or about 30% of the time, which broadly matched IMGT annotations. According to a later analysis, TCR association rates differed among HLA loci, with DRB1 alleles showing the most associated TCRs and HLA-C alleles showing the fewest. Across donors, most TCR sequences were observed very rarely, whereas some public TCRs were present in many individuals.

The cohort comprised more than 550 healthy bone marrow donors. At the time of sampling, all cohort members were nominally healthy, though unrecorded immune exposures were likely present. The donor tested CMV seropositive, placing the donor among the 250 to 300 seropositive members of the cohort. Every donor gave a peripheral blood sample, and the peripheral blood mononuclear cells from that sample were used for TCR beta sequencing. The Qiagen DNeasy Blood Extraction Kit was used to extract genomic DNA from the blood cell samples. The sequence is built from TRBV18 and TRBJ1-2, with the identity of the D gene unclear. The sequencing sample was made of PBMCs. The receptor comes from a woman aged 35 to 49 in good health and CMV-seropositive. The CDR3 loop reads CASSPSGGIYYGYTF. In nucleotides, the sequence is TGTGCCAGCTCCCCCAGTGGAGGGATTTACTATGGCTACACCTTC.